A selection of T cell receptor beta chains follows, all from one sample in a study of cytomegalovirus exposure and HLA in healthy donors. Method: immunoSEQ multiplex PCR; TCRdb's copy keeps in-frame clones and lacks some. The data contain roughly 100,000 clones, approximately 69% of them singletons. The source material was PBMCs. The origin of the receptors is a man aged 25-45 years in good health and CMV-seronegative. The CDR3 runs from the conserved cysteine through the conserved F or W. The order of the fields is clone size, D gene, J gene, V gene, CDR3 protein, CDR3 DNA. The D gene is left open where the match is weak. Clone size, where shown, is once, few, many, or a class for clones that have expanded.

clone_size: -; d_call: -; j_call: TRBJ2-5; v_call: TRBV5-1; cdr3_aa: CASSLASNEETQYF; cdr3_nt: TGCGCCAGCAGCTTAGCTAGTAATGAGGAGACCCAGTACTTC
clone_size: -; d_call: -; j_call: TRBJ2-1; v_call: TRBV10-3; cdr3_aa: CAMGPNNEQFF; cdr3_nt: TGTGCCATGGGCCCCAACAATGAGCAGTTCTTC
clone_size: -; d_call: -; j_call: TRBJ1-2; v_call: TRBV7-9; cdr3_aa: CASSLAGTSNYGYTF; cdr3_nt: TGTGCCAGCAGCTTAGCGGGGACATCTAACTATGGCTACACCTTC
clone_size: -; d_call: TRBD1; j_call: TRBJ1-4; v_call: TRBV4-2; cdr3_aa: CASSQVGTAEKLFF; cdr3_nt: TGTGCCAGCAGCCAAGTAGGGACAGCTGAAAAACTGTTTTTT
clone_size: once; d_call: -; j_call: TRBJ2-1; v_call: TRBV6-4; cdr3_aa: CASSDFGGTEQFF; cdr3_nt: TGTGCCAGTAGTGATTTTGGGGGGACTGAGCAGTTCTTC
clone_size: few; d_call: -; j_call: TRBJ1-1; v_call: TRBV4-3; cdr3_aa: CASSQEVNSGTEAFF; cdr3_nt: TGCGCCAGCAGCCAAGAAGTGAACAGTGGCACTGAAGCTTTCTTT
clone_size: -; d_call: -; j_call: TRBJ2-3; v_call: TRBV6-1; cdr3_aa: CASSARTRRPDTQYF; cdr3_nt: TGTGCCAGCAGTGCCCGGACTCGGCGCCCAGATACGCAGTATTTT
clone_size: few; d_call: -; j_call: TRBJ2-7; v_call: TRBV12-1; cdr3_aa: CASSLEGPAGSEIHEQYF; cdr3_nt: TGTGCCAGCAGCTTAGAAGGGCCAGCGGGATCAGAAATCCACGAGCAGTACTTC
clone_size: -; d_call: -; j_call: TRBJ1-1; v_call: TRBV14; cdr3_aa: CASSQVWAGEAFF; cdr3_nt: TGTGCCAGCAGCCAAGTTTGGGCAGGGGAAGCTTTCTTT
clone_size: -; d_call: TRBD1; j_call: TRBJ1-3; v_call: TRBV11-2; cdr3_aa: CASSLEGQPLSGNTIYF; cdr3_nt: TGTGCCAGCAGCTTAGAGGGACAGCCCCTCTCTGGAAACACCATATATTTT
clone_size: -; d_call: TRBD1; j_call: TRBJ2-5; v_call: TRBV9; cdr3_aa: CASSVGSGQGIPEQYF; cdr3_nt: TGTGCCAGCAGCGTTGGCTCGGGACAGGGGATCCCGGAGCAGTACTTC
clone_size: -; d_call: TRBD1; j_call: TRBJ2-7; v_call: TRBV15; cdr3_aa: CATSRDMETGTGTLDEQYF; cdr3_nt: TGTGCCACCAGCAGAGATATGGAAACAGGGACAGGGACTTTGGACGAGCAGTACTTC
clone_size: -; d_call: TRBD2; j_call: TRBJ2-1; v_call: TRBV5-6; cdr3_aa: CASSSGTSGRYAYNEQFF; cdr3_nt: TGTGCCAGCAGTTCCGGGACTAGCGGGAGATACGCCTACAATGAGCAGTTCTTC
clone_size: -; d_call: TRBD2; j_call: TRBJ2-1; v_call: TRBV28; cdr3_aa: CASSLNPPLAGGEQFF; cdr3_nt: TGTGCCAGCAGTTTAAACCCGCCTCTAGCGGGCGGGGAGCAGTTCTTC
clone_size: few; d_call: -; j_call: TRBJ2-1; v_call: TRBV28; cdr3_aa: CASSKRSGNYNEQFF; cdr3_nt: TGTGCCAGCAGTAAAAGGTCAGGGAACTACAATGAGCAGTTCTTC
clone_size: -; d_call: TRBD1; j_call: TRBJ1-1; v_call: TRBV18; cdr3_aa: CASSVGQGKAEAFF; cdr3_nt: TGTGCCAGCTCAGTCGGACAGGGGAAGGCTGAAGCTTTCTTT
clone_size: few; d_call: -; j_call: TRBJ2-7; v_call: TRBV6-5; cdr3_aa: CASKKRAGYEQYF; cdr3_nt: TGTGCCAGCAAAAAGAGAGCCGGCTACGAGCAGTACTTC
clone_size: -; d_call: -; j_call: TRBJ1-5; v_call: TRBV7-9; cdr3_aa: CASSLDSGVQPQHF; cdr3_nt: TGTGCCAGCAGCTTAGATTCAGGGGTTCAGCCCCAGCATTTT
clone_size: few; d_call: -; j_call: TRBJ1-4; v_call: TRBV28; cdr3_aa: CASSPPDSSNEKLFF; cdr3_nt: TGTGCCAGCAGTCCGCCGGACAGCTCGAATGAAAAACTGTTTTTT
clone_size: -; d_call: TRBD1; j_call: TRBJ1-4; v_call: TRBV11-2; cdr3_aa: CASSLNRVTGATNEKLFF; cdr3_nt: TGTGCCAGCAGCTTAAATCGGGTGACAGGGGCAACTAATGAAAAACTGTTTTTT
clone_size: -; d_call: TRBD2; j_call: TRBJ2-7; v_call: TRBV7-2; cdr3_aa: CASSWTTSGKSYEQYF; cdr3_nt: TGTGCCAGCAGCTGGACGACTAGCGGGAAATCCTACGAGCAGTACTTC
clone_size: once; d_call: -; j_call: TRBJ2-1; v_call: TRBV11-3; cdr3_aa: CASSPLTTYNEQFF; cdr3_nt: TGTGCCAGCAGCCCTCTGACGACTTACAATGAGCAGTTCTTC
clone_size: -; d_call: -; j_call: TRBJ1-1; v_call: TRBV7-2; cdr3_aa: CASTLGGGVNTEAFF; cdr3_nt: TGTGCCAGCACCCTCGGGGGGGGCGTGAACACTGAAGCTTTCTTT
clone_size: -; d_call: -; j_call: TRBJ2-7; v_call: TRBV19; cdr3_aa: CASRQQDSYEQYF; cdr3_nt: TGTGCCAGCCGCCAACAGGACTCCTACGAGCAGTACTTC
clone_size: few; d_call: -; j_call: TRBJ2-1; v_call: TRBV30; cdr3_aa: CAWRSYNEQFF; cdr3_nt: TGTGCCTGGAGGAGTTACAATGAGCAGTTCTTC
clone_size: -; d_call: -; j_call: TRBJ1-5; v_call: TRBV12-5; cdr3_aa: CASGSGLNNQPQHF; cdr3_nt: TGTGCTAGTGGTTCGGGACTGAATAATCAGCCCCAGCATTTT
clone_size: -; d_call: -; j_call: TRBJ2-5; v_call: TRBV7-7; cdr3_aa: CASSTGIQETQYF; cdr3_nt: TGTGCTAGCAGCACCGGGATCCAAGAGACCCAGTACTTC
clone_size: -; d_call: -; j_call: TRBJ2-1; v_call: TRBV5-4; cdr3_aa: CASSLGYVTDFNEQFF; cdr3_nt: TGTGCCAGCAGCTTGGGTTATGTGACAGACTTTAATGAGCAGTTCTTC
clone_size: -; d_call: -; j_call: TRBJ1-2; v_call: TRBV12-5; cdr3_aa: CASGHGSSGYTF; cdr3_nt: TGTGCTAGTGGCCACGGGTCTAGTGGCTACACCTTC
clone_size: -; d_call: -; j_call: TRBJ1-1; v_call: TRBV29-1; cdr3_aa: CSVEDRKEYTEAFF; cdr3_nt: TGCAGCGTTGAAGATCGGAAGGAGTACACTGAAGCTTTCTTT
clone_size: -; d_call: -; j_call: TRBJ1-6; v_call: TRBV30; cdr3_aa: CAWSTGNNSPLHF; cdr3_nt: TGTGCCTGGAGTACAGGGAATAATTCACCCCTCCACTTT
clone_size: once; d_call: TRBD2; j_call: TRBJ2-1; v_call: TRBV10-3; cdr3_aa: CAISQFTELAGGNEQFF; cdr3_nt: TGTGCCATCAGTCAATTTACAGAACTAGCGGGAGGCAATGAGCAGTTCTTC
clone_size: -; d_call: -; j_call: TRBJ2-3; v_call: TRBV5-1; cdr3_aa: CASSLVAVSTDTQYF; cdr3_nt: TGCGCCAGCAGCTTGGTGGCGGTAAGCACAGATACGCAGTATTTT
clone_size: -; d_call: TRBD2; j_call: TRBJ2-7; v_call: TRBV18; cdr3_aa: CASSPALAGGIEQYF; cdr3_nt: TGTGCCAGCTCACCAGCACTAGCGGGAGGAATCGAGCAGTACTTC
clone_size: -; d_call: -; j_call: TRBJ1-5; v_call: TRBV7-2; cdr3_aa: CASSLISGANQPQHF; cdr3_nt: TGTGCCAGCAGCTTAATTTCTGGAGCTAATCAGCCCCAGCATTTT
clone_size: -; d_call: -; j_call: TRBJ2-3; v_call: TRBV7-3; cdr3_aa: CASSPNGGGPDTQYF; cdr3_nt: TGTGCCAGCAGCCCCAATGGCGGGGGCCCAGATACGCAGTATTTT
clone_size: -; d_call: -; j_call: TRBJ2-7; v_call: TRBV5-1; cdr3_aa: CASSLGSGNLEQYF; cdr3_nt: TGCGCCAGCAGCTTGGGCAGCGGAAACCTGGAGCAGTACTTC